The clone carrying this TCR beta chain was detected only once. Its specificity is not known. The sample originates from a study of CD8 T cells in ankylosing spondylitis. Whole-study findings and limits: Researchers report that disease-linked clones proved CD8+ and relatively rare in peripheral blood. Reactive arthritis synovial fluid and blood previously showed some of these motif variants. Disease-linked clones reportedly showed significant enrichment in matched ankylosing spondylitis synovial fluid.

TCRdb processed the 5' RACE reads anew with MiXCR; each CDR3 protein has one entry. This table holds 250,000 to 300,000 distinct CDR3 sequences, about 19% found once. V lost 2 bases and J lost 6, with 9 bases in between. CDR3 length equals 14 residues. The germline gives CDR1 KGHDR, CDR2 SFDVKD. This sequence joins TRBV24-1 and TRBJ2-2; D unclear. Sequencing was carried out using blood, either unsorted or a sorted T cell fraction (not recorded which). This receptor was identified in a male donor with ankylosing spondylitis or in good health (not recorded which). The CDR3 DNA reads TGTGCCACCAGTGATTACGACAAGCCCGGGGAGCTGTTTTTT. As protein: CATSDYDKPGELFF.